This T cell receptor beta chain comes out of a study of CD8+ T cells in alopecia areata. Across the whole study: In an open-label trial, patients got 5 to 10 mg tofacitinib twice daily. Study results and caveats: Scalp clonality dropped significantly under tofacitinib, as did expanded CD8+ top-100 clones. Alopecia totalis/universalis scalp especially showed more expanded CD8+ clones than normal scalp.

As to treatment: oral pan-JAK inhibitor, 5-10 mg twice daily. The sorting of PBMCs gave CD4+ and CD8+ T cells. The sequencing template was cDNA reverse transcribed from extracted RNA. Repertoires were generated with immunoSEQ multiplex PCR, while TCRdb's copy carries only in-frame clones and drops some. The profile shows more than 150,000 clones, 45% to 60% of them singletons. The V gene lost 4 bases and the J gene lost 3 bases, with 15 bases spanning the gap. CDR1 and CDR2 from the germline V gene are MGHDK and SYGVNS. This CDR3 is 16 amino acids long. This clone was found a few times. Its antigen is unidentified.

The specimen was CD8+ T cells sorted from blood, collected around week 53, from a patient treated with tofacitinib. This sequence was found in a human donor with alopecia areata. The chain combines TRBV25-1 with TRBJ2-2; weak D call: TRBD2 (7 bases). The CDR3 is CASSATPGGDTGELFF. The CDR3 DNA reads TGTGCCAGCAGTGCCACCCCGGGGGGCGACACCGGGGAGCTGTTTTTT.